The source of this T cell receptor (beta chain) is a study of human T cells and chemical hapten exposure. The time point here: patch test 1, 2 weeks after DPC sensitization. Treatment described: therapeutic diphenylcyclopropenone sensitization with weekly scalp DPC. V was cut by 2 bases and J by 4 bases, with 11 bases left in between. Germline V lookup: CDR1 SEHNR, CDR2 FQNEAQ (reference sequence). The CDR3 runs 14 residues. There are a few counts of this clonotype. One entry per CDR3 protein results from TCRdb running MiXCR on the RACE reads. The data contain fewer than 500,000 distinct CDR3 sequences, roughly 5% of them seen just once; the ten biggest clones take up around 2%.

Source: whole blood, taken in connection with sensitization to the hapten diphenylcyclopropenone (DPC). The receptor comes from a woman between 45 and 60 years old with alopecia areata. Some clones in this sample may be carry-over from other donors' samples. V is TRBV7-9 and J is TRBJ1-1; D not resolved. CDR3 sequence: CASSLRLDFTEAFF. CDR3 nucleotides: TGTGCCAGCAGCTTACGTCTCGATTTCACTGAAGCTTTCTTT.